Shown below are 26 T cell receptor beta chains from a single sample sequenced in a study of vaccination and CD4 T cells after COVID-19. The antigens for these receptors are not known. Treatment of the sample: roughly 11-day PBMC culture with coronavirus spike peptide pools or control peptides (ViraFEST assay). An Oncomine TCR Beta short-read assay was used to sequence the DNA from cultured CD4+ T cells. TCRdb re-called the PCR reads through MiXCR, storing one row per CDR3 protein. The sample has roughly 19,000 distinct CDR3 sequences, around 60% seen once. Sequenced material: CD4+ T cells from blood, cultured in vitro. The receptor set was obtained from a human donor who had recovered from COVID-19.

The V and J genes are TRBV27 and TRBJ1-1; TRBD1 might be the D (5 bases). The CDR3 covers 16 residues. The V and J ends lost 6 bases and 0 bases respectively, with 17 bases between them. Germline V gene sequence: CDR1 MNHEY, CDR2 SMNVEV (reference sequence). CDR3 protein: CASSMGPGTVNTEAFF. In nucleotides, the CDR3 is TGTGCCAGCAGCATGGGACCCGGTACGGTGAACACTGAAGCTTTCTTT.

The rearrangement links TRBV7-9 to TRBJ1-1; 8 positions match TRBD1. Germline CDR1 is SEHNR and CDR2 is FQNEAQ (reference sequence). The CDR3 length is 19 residues. The V gene end was trimmed by 1 base and the J gene end by 1 base; junction bases not matched to a gene: 14. The CDR3 DNA reads TGTGCCAGCAGCTTAGTTTGGGGGGGCAGGGGGCGAGAGAACACTGAAGCTTTCTTT. The encoded protein is CASSLVWGGRGRENTEAFF.

This clonotype has a handful of counts. The rearrangement uses TRBV20-1 and TRBJ2-7; D tentatively fits TRBD1 or TRBD2 (5 bases each). Trimming cost V 0 bases and J 2 bases, with 11 bases left between them. Germline V gives CDR1 DFQATT, CDR2 SNEGSKA (reference sequence). The CDR3 contains 14 residues. CDR3 loop: CSARDTQGPYEQYF. CDR3 nucleotides: TGCAGTGCTAGAGATACGCAGGGACCCTACGAGCAGTACTTC.

The V and J genes are TRBV11-1 and TRBJ2-7; no clear D gene. Between the trimmed V and J ends, which lost 5 bases and 3 bases, there was a span of 20 bases. The CDR3 is made up of 16 amino acids. Looked up from germline, CDR1 is SGHAT and CDR2 is FQDESV (reference sequence). CDR3 coding DNA: TGTGCCAGCAGCGTAGAGTCCAGGACGTATCGCTACGAGCAGTACTTC. Encoded protein: CASSVESRTYRYEQYF.

The chain couples TRBV11-3 to TRBJ2-7; TRBD1 aligns across 7 bases. Per germline, CDR1 SGHNT and CDR2 YENEEA. This CDR3 has 14 amino acids. Trimming took 5 bases from V and 4 from J; bases not matched to a gene: 8. CDR3 sequence reads: CASSRGTETYEQYF. The DNA for the CDR3 is TGTGCCAGCAGCCGTGGGACAGAGACTTACGAGCAGTACTTC.

The chain links TRBV4-1 to TRBJ1-5; D ambiguous. Germline CDR1 and CDR2: MGHRA and YSYEKL. V lost 0 bases, J lost 0 bases, and 6 bases lay in between. The CDR3 runs 15 residues. The CDR3: CASSQENHSNQPQHF. The CDR3 nucleotides are TGCGCCAGCAGCCAAGAAAACCATAGCAATCAGCCCCAGCATTTT.

J is TRBJ2-5 and V is TRBV24-1, with 10 bases lining up with TRBD2. Per germline, CDR1 KGHDR and CDR2 SFDVKD. CDR3 size: 16 residues. V lost 5 bases to trimming and J lost 0 bases; unmatched junction nucleotides: 5. The CDR3, as DNA: TGTGCCACCAGTGGACCGCTAGCGGGGGACCAAGAGACCCAGTACTTC. It yields the protein CATSGPLAGDQETQYF.

The V call is TRBV11-2, the J call TRBJ2-7; TRBD1 aligns across 10 bases. The length of the CDR3 is 14 residues. J was trimmed by 4 bases and V by 4 bases; bases with no gene match: 4. Germline loops: CDR1 SGHAT, CDR2 FQNNGV. The CDR3 here is CASSSGTGVYEQYF. As DNA, the CDR3 is TGTGCCAGCAGCTCCGGGACAGGGGTTTACGAGCAGTACTTC.

This clonotype was counted a few times. The gene calls are TRBV20-1 and TRBJ1-4, with 8 bases identical to TRBD1. There are 14 residues in the CDR3. Germline trimming cut 3 bases from V and 12 bases from J; bases unmatched to any gene: 12. The germline gives CDR1 DFQATT, CDR2 SNEGSKA (reference sequence). The CDR3 here is CSASTRQGNLELFF. The CDR3 bases are TGCAGTGCTAGTACCCGACAGGGGAACTTGGAACTGTTTTTT.

The V call is TRBV2, the J call TRBJ1-5; D perhaps matches TRBD1 (6 bases). Per the germline V gene, CDR1 is SNHLY and CDR2 is FYNNEI. V was clipped by 5 bases and J by 3 bases, with 14 bases between them. The CDR3 contains 15 residues. CDR3 protein: CASSLRGAVNQPQHF. The CDR3 nucleotides are TGTGCCAGCAGTCTCAGGGGTGCTGTCAATCAGCCCCAGCATTTT.

This rearrangement joins TRBV11-2 to TRBJ1-2, with D maybe TRBD1 (6 bases). Germline V gives CDR1 SGHAT, CDR2 FQNNGV. V shed 0 bases and J shed 5 bases, with 16 bases lying between them. The CDR3 is 16 residues long. Written as DNA, the CDR3 is TGTGCCAGCAGCTTAGAGAATCGGGGGCCGCGTTATGGCTACACCTTC. It yields the protein CASSLENRGPRYGYTF.

The chain employs TRBV20-1 and TRBJ1-1, with D possibly matching TRBD1 (6 bases). CDR1 and CDR2 from the germline V gene are DFQATT and SNEGSKA (reference sequence). V was cut by 8 bases and J by 2 bases, with 21 bases left in between. The CDR3 consists of 15 residues. CDR3 residues: CSLDRRGRGNTEAFF. The CDR3 region has the DNA TGCAGTCTGGACCGACGGGGGCGAGGTAACACTGAAGCTTTCTTT.

V gene TRBV7-2 combines with J gene TRBJ1-5; the D gene is possibly TRBD1 (6 bases). There are 13 residues in the CDR3. The V gene lost 5 bases and the J gene lost 5 bases, with 10 bases spanning the gap. Germline V gives CDR1 SGHTA, CDR2 FQGNSA. The CDR3 here is CASSPRGDQPQHF. The CDR3 DNA reads as TGTGCCAGCAGCCCTAGGGGGGATCAGCCCCAGCATTTT. Using reference TRBV7-2 and TRBJ1-5 for the parts outside the CDR3, the full variable domain is GAGVSQSPSNKVTEKGKDVELRCDPISGHTALYWYRQSLGQGLEFLIYFQGNSAPDKSGLPSDRFSAERTGGSVSTLTIQRTQQEDSAVYLCASSPRGDQPQHFGDGTRLSIL.

The J gene is TRBJ2-2, the V gene TRBV7-2; D is undetermined. CDR3 length: 14 amino acids. CDR1 and CDR2 (germline): SGHTA, FQGNSA. V was shortened by 4 bases and J by 10 bases, with 16 bases between the two germline ends. Here the CDR3 DNA reads TGTGCCAGCAGCTCCCATGAAGGCAAGGTGGAGCTGTTTTTT. Translation gives CASSSHEGKVELFF.

This chain connects TRBV3-1 to TRBJ2-5; 9 nucleotides line up with TRBD1. V lost 5 bases and J lost 5; bases outside the gene matches: 9. In germline, CDR1 is LGHDT, CDR2 YNNKEL (reference sequence). CDR3 length: 15 amino acids. CDR3 protein: CASSVRTGDVETQYF. The CDR3 DNA sequence: TGTGCCAGCAGCGTCAGGACAGGGGACGTGGAGACCCAGTACTTC.

There are a few counts of this clonotype. The chain is built from TRBV20-1 and TRBJ1-6, with D possibly TRBD1 on 5 matching bases. The V end lost 3 bases, the J end lost 4 bases, and 7 bases lay between the germline ends. The germline V gene has CDR1 DFQATT and CDR2 SNEGSKA (reference sequence). CDR3 length equals 13 residues. In DNA form, the CDR3 reads TGCAGTGCTAGGGGACTTTATAATTCACCCCTCCACTTT. Residues: CSARGLYNSPLHF.

The genes are TRBV7-8 and TRBJ2-3, with no clear D. Germline lookup yields CDR1 SGHVS and CDR2 FQNEAQ. The CDR3 extends over 12 amino acids. Trimming removed 4 bases from V and 4 bases from J, with 6 bases in between. This CDR3 reads CASSSFADTQYF. In DNA, the CDR3 is TGTGCCAGCAGCTCCTTCGCAGATACGCAGTATTTT. The full variable domain, in which reference TRBV7-8 and TRBJ2-3 provide the parts outside the CDR3, is GAGVSQSPRYKVAKRGQDVALRCDPISGHVSLFWYQQALGQGPEFLTYFQNEAQLDKSGLPSDRFFAERPEGSVSTLKIQRTQQEDSAVYLCASSSFADTQYFGPGTRLTVL.

The V call is TRBV4-2, the J call TRBJ1-2; weak D call: TRBD1 (5 bases). V was pared by 3 bases and J by 7 bases, with 15 bases between. This CDR3 contains 14 residues. Germline CDR1 is LGHNA and CDR2 is YNFKEQ. CDR3 region: CASSQHETALGYTF. The CDR3 DNA reads TGTGCCAGCAGCCAGCACGAGACAGCACTTGGCTACACCTTC.

The V gene is TRBV5-5, the J gene TRBJ1-2; weak D call: TRBD1 (5 bases). Germline lookup yields CDR1 SGHKS and CDR2 YYEKEE (reference sequence). The CDR3 runs to 12 residues. V shed 1 base and J shed 13 bases, with 14 bases lying between them. Here the CDR3 DNA reads TGTGCCAGCAGCTTGCGGACACGCCCTAGCACCTTC. The encoded protein is CASSLRTRPSTF.

The chain carries TRBV19 and TRBJ1-5; 7 bases match TRBD1. V lost 3 bases, J lost 9 bases, and 11 bases stayed unmatched. In germline, CDR1 is LNHDA, CDR2 SQIVND (reference sequence). This CDR3 spans 15 amino acids. CDR3 amino acids: CASSIGTATRGPQHF. CDR3 nucleotides: TGTGCCAGTAGTATCGGGACAGCTACTCGGGGGCCCCAGCATTTT. Full variable domain (rest looked up from reference TRBV19 and TRBJ1-5): DGGITQSPKYLFRKEGQNVTLSCEQNLNHDAMYWYRQDPGQGLRLIYYSQIVNDFQKGDIAEGYSVSREKKESFPLTVTSAQKNPTAFYLCASSIGTATRGPQHFGDGTRLSIL.

V is TRBV11-3 and J is TRBJ2-1; 13 bases line up with TRBD2. The germline V gene encodes CDR1 SGHNT and CDR2 YENEEA. V lost 5 bases to trimming and J lost 2 bases; unmatched junction nucleotides: 3. The CDR3 is 16 residues long. In DNA form, the CDR3 reads TGTGCCAGCAGCAACGGACTAGCGGGAGCCTACAATGAGCAGTTCTTC. Protein sequence: CASSNGLAGAYNEQFF.

The chain has TRBV28 and TRBJ1-2, with a possible D match to TRBD1 (5 bases). The germline CDR1 and CDR2 sequences are MDHEN and SYDVKM. The CDR3 covers 11 residues. V was cut by 4 bases and J by 6 bases, with 6 bases left in between. The CDR3 nucleotides are TGTGCCAGCAGTTGGGACCATGGCTACACCTTC. Protein product: CASSWDHGYTF.

This clonotype was counted a few times. The rearrangement uses TRBV6-1 and TRBJ1-2; possible D gene TRBD1, 6 bases. The ends were cut back, 8 bases at V and 0 bases at J, with 16 bases in the middle. This CDR3 is 15 amino acids long. CDR1 and CDR2 from the germline V gene are MNHNS and SASEGT. The chain's CDR3 is CASAEPGVTNYGYTF. The CDR3 DNA is TGTGCCAGCGCCGAGCCAGGGGTAACTAACTATGGCTACACCTTC.

The CDR3 sequence: CASSGRRGNQPQHF. The CDR3 DNA reads TGTGCCAGCAGTGGTAGGAGGGGGAATCAGCCCCAGCATTTT. This rearrangement joins TRBV2 to TRBJ1-5, with D maybe TRBD1 (6 bases). V shed 4 bases and J shed 4 bases, with 11 bases lying between them. This CDR3 contains 14 residues. In germline, CDR1 is SNHLY, CDR2 FYNNEI.

CDR3 DNA sequence: TGCAGCGTTGAGGATGACAGGGGTAAAGGCTACACCTTC. Its translation: CSVEDDRGKGYTF. The gene calls are TRBV29-1 and TRBJ1-2; 8 nucleotides match TRBD1. The CDR3 covers 13 residues. Trimming took 3 bases from V and 8 from J; bases not matched to a gene: 8. Germline loops: CDR1 SQVTM, CDR2 ANQGSEA.

This clonotype appeared once. The chain joins TRBV28 to TRBJ2-2, with D hard to call. CDR1 and CDR2 from the germline V gene are MDHEN and SYDVKM. CDR3 size: 16 residues. V lost 4 bases and J 1 base, leaving 13 bases between the germline ends. CDR3 amino acids: CASSSPWAQNTGELFF. The CDR3 nucleotides are TGTGCCAGCAGTTCCCCCTGGGCTCAGAACACCGGGGAGCTGTTTTTT. The full variable domain, with the rest looked up from reference TRBV28 and TRBJ2-2, is DVKVTQSSRYLVKRTGEKVFLECVQDMDHENMFWYRQDPGLGLRLIYFSYDVKMKEKGDIPEGYSVSREKKERFSLILESASTNQTSMYLCASSSPWAQNTGELFFGEGSRLTVL.